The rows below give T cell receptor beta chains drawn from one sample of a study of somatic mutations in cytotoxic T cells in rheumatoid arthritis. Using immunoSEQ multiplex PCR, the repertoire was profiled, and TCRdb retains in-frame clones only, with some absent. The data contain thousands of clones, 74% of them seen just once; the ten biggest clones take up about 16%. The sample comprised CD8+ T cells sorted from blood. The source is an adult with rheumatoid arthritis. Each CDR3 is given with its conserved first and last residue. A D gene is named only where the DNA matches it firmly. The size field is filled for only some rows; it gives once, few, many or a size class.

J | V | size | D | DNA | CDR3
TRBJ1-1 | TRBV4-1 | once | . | TGCGCCAGCAGCCAGCGGCCGAGCCCCGAGCGTGAAGCTTTCTTT | CASSQRPSPEREAFF
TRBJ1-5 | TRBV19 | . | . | TGTGCCAGTAGTATTATCCTCACACCGGAGGGCCATCAGCCCCAGCATTTT | CASSIILTPEGHQPQHF
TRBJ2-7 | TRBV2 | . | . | TGTGCCAGCAGCCAGGGGGGGTACGAGCAGTACTTC | CASSQGGYEQYF
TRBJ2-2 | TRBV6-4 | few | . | TGTGCCAGCAGTGAGAAACAGGACACCGGGGAGCTGTTTTTT | CASSEKQDTGELFF
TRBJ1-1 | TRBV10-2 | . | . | TGCGCCAGCAGTGAGTCGAACGAGAACACTGAAGCTTTCTTT | CASSESNENTEAFF
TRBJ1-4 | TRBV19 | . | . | TGTGCCAGTAGTATACCGGGGGGCCAACGGGTTGAAAAACTGTTTTTT | CASSIPGGQRVEKLFF
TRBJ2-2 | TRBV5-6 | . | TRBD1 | TGTGCCAGCAGCTTAGGGGGCGGGACCGGGGAGCTGTTTTTT | CASSLGGGTGELFF
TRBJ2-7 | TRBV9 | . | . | TGTGCCAGCAGATGGAAAGGAGGCTCCTACGAGCAGTACTTC | CASRWKGGSYEQYF
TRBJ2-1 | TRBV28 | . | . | TGTGCCAGCGGGGTCGGGATTGAGCAGTTCTTC | CASGVGIEQFF
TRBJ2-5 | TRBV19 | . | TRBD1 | TGTGCCAGTAGTATTCTCGACAGGGAAGTGGAGACCCAGTACTTC | CASSILDREVETQYF
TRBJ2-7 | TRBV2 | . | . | TGTGCCAGCAGTGGGGGGGAGCAGTACTTC | CASSGGEQYF
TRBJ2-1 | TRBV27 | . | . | TGTGCCAGCGGCGGGGAATACAATGAGCAGTTCTTC | CASGGEYNEQFF
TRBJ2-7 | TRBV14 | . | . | TGTGCCAGCAGCCCCGACTCACCGGGCCGAGGGTCCTACGAGCAGTACTTC | CASSPDSPGRGSYEQYF
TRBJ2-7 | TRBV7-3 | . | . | TGTGCCAGCAGCTTAGGGCTAGCTGCTGGCGAGCAGTACTTC | CASSLGLAAGEQYF
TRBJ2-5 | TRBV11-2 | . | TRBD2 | TGTGCCAGCAGCACCGGGGGGGGCGGCCAAGAGACCCAGTACTTC | CASSTGGGGQETQYF
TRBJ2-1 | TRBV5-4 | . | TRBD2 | TGTGCCAGCAGCCCGGGACTAGCGGGAGTTGAGCAGTTCTTC | CASSPGLAGVEQFF
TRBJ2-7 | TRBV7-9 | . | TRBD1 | TGTGCCAGCAGGGGGACAGGGCTCTACGAGCAGTACTTC | CASRGTGLYEQYF
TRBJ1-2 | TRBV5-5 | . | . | TGTGCCAGCAGCTTTCGGACCGGGAACGAATATGGCTACACCTTC | CASSFRTGNEYGYTF
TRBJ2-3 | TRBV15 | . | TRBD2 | TGTGCCACCAGCAGGGGCGGGAGGGGGGTCACAGATACGCAGTATTTT | CATSRGGRGVTDTQYF
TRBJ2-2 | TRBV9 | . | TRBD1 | TGTGCCAGCAGCGCTCGGACAGGCCCGGAACACCGGGGAGCTGTTTTT | CASSARTGPEHRGAVF
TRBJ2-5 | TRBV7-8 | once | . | TGTGCCAGCAGCTTCAGGGACCAAGAGACCCAGTACTTC | CASSFRDQETQYF
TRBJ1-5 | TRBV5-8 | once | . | TGTGCCAGCAGCCCTCCCGACGGTAGGCTTCAGCCCCAGCATTTT | CASSPPDGRLQPQHF
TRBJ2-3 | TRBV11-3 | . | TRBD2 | TGTGCCAGCAGCTCCCTAACTAGCGGGCCAGGGGGGACAGATACGCAGTATTTT | CASSSLTSGPGGTDTQYF
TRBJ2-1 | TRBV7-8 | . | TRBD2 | TGTGCCAGCATGGTAGCGGGGGGTTCCTACAATGAGCAGTTCTTC | CASMVAGGSYNEQFF
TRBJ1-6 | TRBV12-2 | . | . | TGTGCAAGTCGCTTAGTCCCGACAGGGGCCCGTAATTCACCCCTCCACTTT | CASRLVPTGARNSPLHF
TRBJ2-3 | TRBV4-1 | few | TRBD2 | TGCGCCAGCAGCCAGGGGGGACTAGCGGAATCCACAGATACGCAGTATTTT | CASSQGGLAESTDTQYF
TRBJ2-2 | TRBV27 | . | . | TGTGCCAGCAGCCTTGGGGATTGGGGCACCGGGGAGCTGTTTTTT | CASSLGDWGTGELFF
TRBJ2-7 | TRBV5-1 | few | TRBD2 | TGCGCCAGCAGCGGCGGGAGAGTCTACGAGCAGTACTTC | CASSGGRVYEQYF
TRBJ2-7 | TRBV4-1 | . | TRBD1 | TGCGCCAGCAGCCGGGAGGGACAGGGACAAATCTACGAGCAGTACTTC | CASSREGQGQIYEQYF
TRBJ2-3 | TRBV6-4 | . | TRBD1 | TGTGCCAGCAGTGTGGAGACAGGGAGTGGGACAGATACGCAGTATTTT | CASSVETGSGTDTQYF
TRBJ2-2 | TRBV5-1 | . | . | TGCGCCAGCAGCGCCGCCTCTCGGGCCAACACCGGGGAGCTGTTTTTT | CASSAASRANTGELFF
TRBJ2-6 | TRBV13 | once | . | TGTGCCAGCAGCACCACGGGACTGCTCTCTGGGGCCAACGTCCTGACTTTC | CASSTTGLLSGANVLTF
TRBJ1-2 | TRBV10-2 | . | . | TGCGCCAGCAGTGGCGGAAAGGGGCGCGACTATGGCTACACCTTC | CASSGGKGRDYGYTF
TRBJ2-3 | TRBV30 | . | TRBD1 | TGTGCCTGGACCCTTACCCCGGGACAGGGTGAGGATACGCAGTATTTT | CAWTLTPGQGEDTQYF
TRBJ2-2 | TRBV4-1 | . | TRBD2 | TGCGCCAGCAGCCAAGATTTCCCCCTAGCGGGAATGAACGGGGAGCTGTTTTTT | CASSQDFPLAGMNGELFF
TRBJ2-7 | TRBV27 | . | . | TGTGCCAGCAGTTTACTGGGTCAGGGCGAGCAGTACTTC | CASSLLGQGEQYF
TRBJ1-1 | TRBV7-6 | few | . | TGTGCCAGCAGCTTATCCCGGGGGCTAAACACTGAAGCTTTCTTT | CASSLSRGLNTEAFF
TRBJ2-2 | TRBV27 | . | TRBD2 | TGTGCCAGCGGGCCTCTCATCGGGAGGGCGTACACCGGGGAGCTGTTTTTT | CASGPLIGRAYTGELFF
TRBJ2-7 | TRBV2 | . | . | TGTGCCAGCAGTGATGGTCTCCGGGACGAGCAGTACTTC | CASSDGLRDEQYF
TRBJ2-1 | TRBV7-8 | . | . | TGTGCCAGCAGCTTTCGGGGATCCTACAATGAGCAGTTCTTC | CASSFRGSYNEQFF
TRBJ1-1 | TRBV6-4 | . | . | TGTGCCAGCAGTGACTCGGACAGAGTTAACACTGAAGCTTTCTTT | CASSDSDRVNTEAFF
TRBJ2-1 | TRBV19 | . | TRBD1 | TGTGCCAGTAGTTTGGACAGGGGTGAGGTAGTTGAGCAGTTCTTC | CASSLDRGEVVEQFF
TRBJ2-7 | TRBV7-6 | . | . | TGTGCCAGCAGCTTATATGGGACCGACAGTACCTACGAGCAGTACTTC | CASSLYGTDSTYEQYF
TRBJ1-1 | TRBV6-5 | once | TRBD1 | TGTGCCAGCAGTTTGGAGACAGGGTATGATTTCACTGAAGCTTTCTTT | CASSLETGYDFTEAFF
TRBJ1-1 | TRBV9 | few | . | TGTGCCAGCAGCGTAGAGGGTAACTCTGAAGCTTTCTTT | CASSVEGNSEAFF
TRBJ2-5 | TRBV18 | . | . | TGTGCCAGCTCACCACCAGGGCAAGAGACCCAGTACTTC | CASSPPGQETQYF
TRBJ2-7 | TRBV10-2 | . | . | TGCGCCAGCAGTGAGTCGGTTGGGGCCTGGGACGAGCAGTACTTC | CASSESVGAWDEQYF
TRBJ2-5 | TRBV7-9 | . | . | TGTGCCAGCAGCTTAGCGGGGGAGTGGGCTCTCTCCCAGTACTTC | CASSLAGEWALSQYF
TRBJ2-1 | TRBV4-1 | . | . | TGCGCCAGCAGCCAAGGAGAGGTCTATGAGCAGTTCTTC | CASSQGEVYEQFF
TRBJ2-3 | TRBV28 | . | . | TGTGCCAGCAGTTTAAAGGGAGTTAGAGATACGCAGTATTTT | CASSLKGVRDTQYF
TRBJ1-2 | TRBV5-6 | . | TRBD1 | TGTGCCAGCAGCTTGGCGGGACAGGGATCTTATGGCTACACCTTC | CASSLAGQGSYGYTF
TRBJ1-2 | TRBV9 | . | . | TGTGCCAGCAGCGTAGGCTGGGCCTATGGCTACACCTTC | CASSVGWAYGYTF
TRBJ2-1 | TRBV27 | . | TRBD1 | TGTGCCAGCAGTTTGCGGACAGGGGATTTCAATGAGCAGTTCTTC | CASSLRTGDFNEQFF
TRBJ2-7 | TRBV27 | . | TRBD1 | TGTGCCAGCAGTTACCAGGGGGTTAGCTCCTACGAGCAGTACTTC | CASSYQGVSSYEQYF